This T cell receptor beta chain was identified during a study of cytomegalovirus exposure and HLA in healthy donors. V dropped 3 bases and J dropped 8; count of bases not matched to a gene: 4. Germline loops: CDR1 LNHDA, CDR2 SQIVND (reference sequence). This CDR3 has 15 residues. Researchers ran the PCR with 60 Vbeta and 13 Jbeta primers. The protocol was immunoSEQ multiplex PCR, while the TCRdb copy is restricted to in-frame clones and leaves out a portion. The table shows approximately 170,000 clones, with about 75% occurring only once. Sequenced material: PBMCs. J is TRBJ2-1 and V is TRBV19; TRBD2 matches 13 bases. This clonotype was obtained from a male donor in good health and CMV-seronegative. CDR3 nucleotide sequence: TGTGCCAGTAGTATGACTAGCGGGAGGTTTGATGAGCAGTTCTTC. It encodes CASSMTSGRFDEQFF.